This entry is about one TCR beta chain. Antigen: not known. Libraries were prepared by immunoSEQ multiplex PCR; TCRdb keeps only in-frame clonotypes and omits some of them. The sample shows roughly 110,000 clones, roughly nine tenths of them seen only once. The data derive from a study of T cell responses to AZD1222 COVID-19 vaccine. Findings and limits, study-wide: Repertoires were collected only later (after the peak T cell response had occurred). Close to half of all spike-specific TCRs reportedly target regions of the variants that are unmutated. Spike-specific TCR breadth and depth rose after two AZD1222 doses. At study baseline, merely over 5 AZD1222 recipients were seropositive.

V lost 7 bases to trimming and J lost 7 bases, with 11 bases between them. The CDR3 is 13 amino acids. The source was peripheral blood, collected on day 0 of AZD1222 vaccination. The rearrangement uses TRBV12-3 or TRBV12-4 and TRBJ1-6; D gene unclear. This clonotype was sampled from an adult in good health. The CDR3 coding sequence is TGTGCCAGCAAGACCACGGGAAATTCACCCCTCCACTTT. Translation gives CASKTTGNSPLHF.